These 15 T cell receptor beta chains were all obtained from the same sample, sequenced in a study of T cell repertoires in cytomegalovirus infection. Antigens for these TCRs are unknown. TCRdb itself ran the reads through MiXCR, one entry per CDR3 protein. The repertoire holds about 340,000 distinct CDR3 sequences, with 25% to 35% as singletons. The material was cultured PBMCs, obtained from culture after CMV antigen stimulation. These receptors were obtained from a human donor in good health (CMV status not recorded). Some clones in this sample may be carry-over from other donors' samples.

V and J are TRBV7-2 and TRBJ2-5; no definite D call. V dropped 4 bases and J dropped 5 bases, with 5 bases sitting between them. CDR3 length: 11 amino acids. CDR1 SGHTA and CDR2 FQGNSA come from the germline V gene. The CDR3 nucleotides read TGTGCCAGCAGCTCAGTGGAGACCCAGTACTTC. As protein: CASSSVETQYF.

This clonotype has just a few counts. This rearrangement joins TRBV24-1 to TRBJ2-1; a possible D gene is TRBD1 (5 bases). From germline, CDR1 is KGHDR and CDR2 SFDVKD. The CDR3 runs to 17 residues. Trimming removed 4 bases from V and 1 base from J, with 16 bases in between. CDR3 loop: CATSDPTAQRSYNEQFF. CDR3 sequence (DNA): TGTGCCACCAGTGACCCGACAGCCCAAAGGTCCTACAATGAGCAGTTCTTC.

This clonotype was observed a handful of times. CDR3 in amino acids: CASSLKGGTEAFF. CDR3 bases: TGTGCCAGCAGTTTAAAGGGAGGGACTGAAGCTTTCTTT. The V and J genes are TRBV12-3 or TRBV12-4 and TRBJ1-1; D gene uncertain. The CDR3 runs to 13 residues. V gave up 2 bases and J gave up 5 bases, with 9 bases separating them.

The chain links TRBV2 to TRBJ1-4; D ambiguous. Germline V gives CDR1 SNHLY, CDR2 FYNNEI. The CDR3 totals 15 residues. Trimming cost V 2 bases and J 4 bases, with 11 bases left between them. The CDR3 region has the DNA TGTGCCAGCAGTGAACAGGCGGACCGTAATGAAAAACTGTTTTTT. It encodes CASSEQADRNEKLFF.

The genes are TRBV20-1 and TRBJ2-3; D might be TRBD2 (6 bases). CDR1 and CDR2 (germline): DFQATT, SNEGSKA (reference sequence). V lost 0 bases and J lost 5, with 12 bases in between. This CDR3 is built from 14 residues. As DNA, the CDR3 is TGCAGTGCTAGAGAAAGCGGGCGGATAGATACGCAGTATTTT. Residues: CSARESGRIDTQYF.

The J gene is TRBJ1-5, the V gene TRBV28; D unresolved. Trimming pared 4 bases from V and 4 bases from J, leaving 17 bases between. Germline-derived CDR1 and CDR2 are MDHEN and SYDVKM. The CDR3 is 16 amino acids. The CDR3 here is CASSWGWQRMNQPQHF. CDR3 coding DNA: TGTGCCAGCAGTTGGGGATGGCAGAGAATGAATCAGCCCCAGCATTTT. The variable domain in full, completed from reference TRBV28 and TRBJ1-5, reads DVKVTQSSRYLVKRTGEKVFLECVQDMDHENMFWYRQDPGLGLRLIYFSYDVKMKEKGDIPEGYSVSREKKERFSLILESASTNQTSMYLCASSWGWQRMNQPQHFGDGTRLSIL.

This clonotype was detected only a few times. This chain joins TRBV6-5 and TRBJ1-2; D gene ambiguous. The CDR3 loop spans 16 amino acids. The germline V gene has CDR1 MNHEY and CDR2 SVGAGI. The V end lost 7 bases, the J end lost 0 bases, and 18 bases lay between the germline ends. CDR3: CASNPTYTRTNYGYTF. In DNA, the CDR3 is TGTGCCAGCAACCCAACCTACACAAGAACTAACTATGGCTACACCTTC.

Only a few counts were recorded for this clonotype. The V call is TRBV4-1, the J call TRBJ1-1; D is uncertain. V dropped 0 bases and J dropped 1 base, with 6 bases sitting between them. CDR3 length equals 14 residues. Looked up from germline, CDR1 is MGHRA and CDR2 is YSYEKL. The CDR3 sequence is CASSQDGRNTEAFF. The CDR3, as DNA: TGCGCCAGCAGCCAAGATGGGAGGAACACTGAAGCTTTCTTT.

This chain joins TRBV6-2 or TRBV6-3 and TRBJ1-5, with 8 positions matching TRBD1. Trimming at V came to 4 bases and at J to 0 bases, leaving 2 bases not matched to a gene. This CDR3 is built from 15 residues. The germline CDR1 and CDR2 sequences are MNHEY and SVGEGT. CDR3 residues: CASSSTGDSNQPQHF. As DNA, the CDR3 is TGTGCCAGCAGTTCGACAGGGGATAGCAATCAGCCCCAGCATTTT.

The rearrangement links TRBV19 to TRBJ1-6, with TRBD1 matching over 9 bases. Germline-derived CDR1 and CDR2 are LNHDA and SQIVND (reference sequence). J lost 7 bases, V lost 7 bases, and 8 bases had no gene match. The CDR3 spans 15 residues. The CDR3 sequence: CASKPGQGENSPLHF. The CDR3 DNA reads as TGTGCCAGTAAGCCGGGACAGGGAGAAAATTCACCCCTCCACTTT.

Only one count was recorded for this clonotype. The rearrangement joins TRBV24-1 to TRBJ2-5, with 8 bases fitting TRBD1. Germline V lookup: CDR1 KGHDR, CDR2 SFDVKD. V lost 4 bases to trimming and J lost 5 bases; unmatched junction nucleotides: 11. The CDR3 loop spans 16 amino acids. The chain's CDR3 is CATSEGTGYGWETQYF. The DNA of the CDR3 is TGTGCCACCAGTGAGGGGACAGGATATGGGTGGGAGACCCAGTACTTC.

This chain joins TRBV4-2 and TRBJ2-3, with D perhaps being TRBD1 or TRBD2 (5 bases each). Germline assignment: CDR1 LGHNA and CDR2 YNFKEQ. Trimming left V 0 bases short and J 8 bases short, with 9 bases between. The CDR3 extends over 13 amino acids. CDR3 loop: CASSQEGVGTQYF. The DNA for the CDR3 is TGTGCCAGCAGCCAAGAGGGGGTTGGTACGCAGTATTTT.

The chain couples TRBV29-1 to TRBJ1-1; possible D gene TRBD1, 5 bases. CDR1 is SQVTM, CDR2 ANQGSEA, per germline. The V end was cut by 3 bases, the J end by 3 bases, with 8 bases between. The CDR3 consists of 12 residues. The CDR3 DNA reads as TGCAGCGTTGAGAGCAGGGACACTGAAGCTTTCTTT. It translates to CSVESRDTEAFF.

For the CDR3, the DNA is TGTGCCAGCAGCTTAGAATCGGGGGGACAAGAGACCCAGTACTTC. Translation: CASSLESGGQETQYF. This rearrangement joins TRBV11-3 to TRBJ2-5; 7 nucleotides agree with TRBD2. CDR1 SGHNT and CDR2 YENEEA come from the germline V gene. This CDR3 is 15 amino acids long. V dropped 0 bases and J dropped 2; count of bases not matched to a gene: 3.

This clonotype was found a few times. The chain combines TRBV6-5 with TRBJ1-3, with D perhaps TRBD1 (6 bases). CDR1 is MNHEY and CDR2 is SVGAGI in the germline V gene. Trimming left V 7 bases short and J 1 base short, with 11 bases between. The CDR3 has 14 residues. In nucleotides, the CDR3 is TGTGCCAGCATACCCCAGGGGTCTGGAAACACCATATATTTT. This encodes CASIPQGSGNTIYF.